This T cell receptor beta chain appears in the sequencing data of a study of OX40 agonist ivuxolimab in advanced cancers. The overall study: Every patient in dose escalation had hepatocellular carcinoma, melanoma, renal cell or head and neck cancer. Among those enrolled, mean age was 60 years (range roughly 23 to 85) and about 79% were male.

Only a few counts were recorded for this clone. What it recognizes is unknown. The study, taken as a whole, reports: Clonal expansion was seen in CD4+ and CD8+ blood T cells by week 6 at 0.1 to 3.0 mg/kg.

V shed 4 bases and J 6 bases; nucleotides not matched to a gene: 0. The CDR3 runs 12 residues. The V gene's germline CDR1 is MNHEY and CDR2 SMNVEV (reference sequence). Some clones are missing from TCRdb's copy, which holds only in-frame ones; the method was immunoSEQ multiplex PCR. The sample lists 78,000 or so clones; about 92% were seen once. The specimen comprised CD4+ or CD8+ T cells sorted from blood, sampled in a trial of the OX40 agonist ivuxolimab. The chain has TRBV27 and TRBJ2-7; 10 bases line up with TRBD1. The source of this sequence is an adult with an advanced solid tumor such as melanoma, head and neck, liver or kidney cancer. The CDR3 loop reads CASSWTGGEQYF. As DNA, the CDR3 is TGTGCCAGCAGTTGGACAGGGGGCGAGCAGTACTTC.